What follows are 13 T cell receptor beta chains derived from one specimen sequenced in a study of CD8 T cells in ankylosing spondylitis. The study, taken as a whole, reports: What seemed typical of ankylosing spondylitis blood was a TCR beta motif built from about eight highly homologous variants.

Each CDR3 protein is one row after TCRdb ran MiXCR on the 5' RACE reads. The sample lists approximately 300,000 distinct CDR3 sequences; 7% to 9% were seen once. These TCRs are of unknown antigen specificity. The sequenced sample consisted of blood, either unsorted or a sorted T cell fraction (not recorded which). The receptors were gathered from a male donor with ankylosing spondylitis.

This clonotype was observed at least ten times. The chain links TRBV29-1 to TRBJ2-7; a weak D match, TRBD1 (7 bases). The CDR3 spans 13 residues. The V gene's germline CDR1 is SQVTM and CDR2 ANQGSEA. V shed 4 bases and J shed 3 bases, with 13 bases lying between them. CDR3 coding DNA: TGCAGCGTTGCGGCAGGGGGGTTCTACGAGCAGTACTTC. Amino acid sequence: CSVAAGGFYEQYF.

This clonotype was seen a few times. This chain connects TRBV20-1 to TRBJ2-7; the D is unclear. Trimming pared 5 bases from V and 2 bases from J, leaving 7 bases between. The CDR3 sequence is 11 residues long. Germline-derived CDR1 and CDR2 are DFQATT and SNEGSKA (reference sequence). CDR3 amino acids: CSAESPYEQYF. The CDR3 coding sequence is TGCAGTGCTGAATCCCCCTACGAGCAGTACTTC.

This clonotype was seen only a few times. The V gene is TRBV7-7, the J gene TRBJ2-7, with unresolved D. This CDR3 spans 14 amino acids. V was clipped by 7 bases and J by 5 bases, with 18 bases between them. Per the germline V gene, CDR1 is SSHAT and CDR2 is FNYEAQ (reference sequence). The CDR3 sequence: CASIPEVEPHEQYF. DNA of the CDR3: TGTGCCAGCATCCCCGAGGTGGAGCCGCACGAGCAGTACTTC.

This clonotype was seen only a few times. V usage is TRBV5-1 and J usage is TRBJ2-7; TRBD2 agrees at 14 bases. V shed 8 bases and J 3 bases; nucleotides not matched to a gene: 1. CDR3 size: 13 residues. Germline lookup yields CDR1 SGHRS and CDR2 YFSETQ. The CDR3 nucleotides read TGCGCCAGTGGACTAGCGGGAGGCTACGAGCAGTACTTC. The encoded protein is CASGLAGGYEQYF.

This clonotype has a count of ten or more. The chain uses TRBV20-1 and TRBJ2-7; 10 positions agree with TRBD2. This CDR3 spans 17 amino acids. Germline-derived CDR1 and CDR2 are DFQATT and SNEGSKA (reference sequence). Trimming removed 0 bases from V and 1 base from J; junction bases left unmatched: 9. CDR3 nucleotide sequence: TGCAGTGCTAGAGACCAACTGACTAGCGGGCTTTCCTACGAGCAGTACTTC. Protein sequence: CSARDQLTSGLSYEQYF.

The rearrangement joins TRBV6-1 to TRBJ1-3; no reliable D call. This CDR3 spans 14 amino acids. CDR1 and CDR2 (germline): MNHNS, SASEGT. V lost 8 bases and J 0 bases, leaving 11 bases between the germline ends. CDR3 sequence (DNA): TGTGCCAGCGGCTCGGGTATCTCTGGAAACACCATATATTTT. The encoded protein is CASGSGISGNTIYF.

This clonotype was detected many times. The chain has TRBV30 and TRBJ1-2, with unresolved D. The CDR3 sequence is 11 residues long. V was clipped by 4 bases and J by 2 bases, with 5 bases between them. Germline V gives CDR1 GTSNPN, CDR2 SVGIG (reference sequence). The DNA of the CDR3 is TGTGCCTGGACCAGGAACTATGGCTACACCTTC. It codes for CAWTRNYGYTF. Full variable domain (rest looked up from reference TRBV30 and TRBJ1-2): SQTIHQWPATLVQPVGSPLSLECTVEGTSNPNLYWYRQAAGRGLQLLFYSVGIGQISSEVPQNLSASRPQDRQFILSSKKLLLSDSGFYLCAWTRNYGYTFGSGTRLTVV.

This clonotype was detected a few times. This sequence joins TRBV12-3 or TRBV12-4 and TRBJ2-1, with 7 bases fitting TRBD1. Trimming removed 6 bases from V and 4 bases from J; junction bases left unmatched: 9. The CDR3 is made up of 15 amino acids. CDR3 sequence (DNA): TGTGCCAGCAGCTCCCCCGGGACAGATTACAATGAGCAGTTCTTC. It yields the protein CASSSPGTDYNEQFF.

This clonotype was recorded a few times. This chain connects TRBV5-1 to TRBJ2-1; 13 bases match TRBD2. Trimming cost V 2 bases and J 10 bases; bases outside gene matches: 9. Germline V gives CDR1 SGHRS, CDR2 YFSETQ. The CDR3 totals 16 residues. The CDR3 nucleotides are TGCGCCAGCAGCTTCGGACTAGCGGGAGTAAGAGGAGAGCAGTTCTTC. Encoded protein: CASSFGLAGVRGEQFF. The entire variable domain, with the rest obtained from reference TRBV5-1 and TRBJ2-1, is as follows: KAGVTQTPRYLIKTRGQQVTLSCSPISGHRSVSWYQQTPGQGLQFLFEYFSETQRNKGNFPGRFSGRQFSNSRSEMNVSTLELGDSALYLCASSFGLAGVRGEQFFGPGTRLTVL.

This clonotype occurred a few times. This chain connects TRBV12-3 or TRBV12-4 to TRBJ1-5; possible D gene TRBD1, 5 bases. The V and J ends lost 6 bases and 7 bases respectively, with 19 bases between them. The CDR3 contains 15 residues. The CDR3 bases are TGTGCCAGCAGCCCGAGTTTGGTTGGGGGGCAGCCCCAGCATTTT. Its translation is CASSPSLVGGQPQHF.

V and J are TRBV6-2 or TRBV6-3 and TRBJ1-5, with 8 positions matching TRBD1. Trimming cost V 2 bases and J 0 bases; bases outside gene matches: 9. The germline CDR1 and CDR2 sequences are MNHEY and SVGEGT. This CDR3 has 18 residues. The CDR3 is CASSYLTGGRYSNQPQHF. For the CDR3, the DNA is TGTGCCAGCAGTTACCTTACAGGGGGGAGATATAGCAATCAGCCCCAGCATTTT.

This clonotype was recorded many times. The chain is built from TRBV5-4 and TRBJ2-5; TRBD2 matches at 8 bases. J was trimmed by 5 bases and V by 2 bases; bases with no gene match: 2. The germline V gene encodes CDR1 SGHNT and CDR2 YYREEE (reference sequence). The CDR3 spans 13 residues. The CDR3 DNA sequence: TGTGCCAGCAGCTTAGCGGGAGTTGAGACCCAGTACTTC. Protein: CASSLAGVETQYF.

This clonotype has ten or more counts. V gene TRBV6-5 combines with J gene TRBJ2-7; 7 positions match TRBD2. The V gene end was trimmed by 4 bases and the J gene end by 1 base; junction bases not matched to a gene: 10. The CDR3 has 16 amino acids. Germline loops: CDR1 MNHEY, CDR2 SVGAGI. CDR3: CASSSPAGSGSYEQYF. The CDR3 DNA follows: TGTGCCAGCAGTTCCCCAGCGGGTAGCGGGTCCTACGAGCAGTACTTC.